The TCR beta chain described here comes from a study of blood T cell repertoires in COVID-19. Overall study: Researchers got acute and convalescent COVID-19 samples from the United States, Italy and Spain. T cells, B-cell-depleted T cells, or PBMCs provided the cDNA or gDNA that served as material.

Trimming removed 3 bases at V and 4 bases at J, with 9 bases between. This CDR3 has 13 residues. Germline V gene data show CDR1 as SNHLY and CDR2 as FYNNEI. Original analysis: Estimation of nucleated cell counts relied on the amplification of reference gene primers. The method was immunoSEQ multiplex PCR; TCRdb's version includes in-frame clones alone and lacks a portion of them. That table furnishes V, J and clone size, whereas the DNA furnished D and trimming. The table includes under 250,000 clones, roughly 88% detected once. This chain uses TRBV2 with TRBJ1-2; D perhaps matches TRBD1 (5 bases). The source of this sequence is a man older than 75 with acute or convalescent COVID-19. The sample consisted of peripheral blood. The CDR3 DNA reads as TGTGCCAGCAGTGATAGACAGAGCTATGGCTACACCTTC. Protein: CASSDRQSYGYTF.